One and the same sample provided the 20 T cell receptor beta chains below, sequenced in a study of CD8 T cells in ankylosing spondylitis. One entry per CDR3 protein, called by TCRdb with MiXCR from the 5' RACE reads. The profile shows hundreds of thousands of distinct CDR3 sequences, around 8% of them singletons. Sequenced input: blood, either unsorted or a sorted T cell fraction (not recorded which). Receptors were obtained from a female donor with ankylosing spondylitis or in good health (not recorded which).

This clonotype was recorded at least ten times. The CDR3 coding sequence is TGCGCCAGCAGCCAAGACAAGCGGAGGGAGCAGTTCTTC. Amino acids: CASSQDKRREQFF. The gene calls are TRBV4-3 and TRBJ2-1; maybe TRBD2 (5 bases). Germline V gene lookup returns CDR1 LGHNA and CDR2 YSLEER. V gave up 0 bases and J gave up 10 bases, with 10 bases separating them. The length of the CDR3 is 13 residues.

This clonotype was counted many times. The chain joins TRBV20-1 to TRBJ2-1, with D hard to call. The CDR3 consists of 12 residues. Trimming cost V 6 bases and J 0 bases, with 6 bases left between them. The germline V gene has CDR1 DFQATT and CDR2 SNEGSKA (reference sequence). CDR3: CSAPDSYNEQFF. The CDR3 DNA reads as TGCAGTGCCCCAGACTCCTACAATGAGCAGTTCTTC.

The table lists this clonotype with many counts. In DNA, the CDR3 is TGTGCCAGCAGCTTAACGGGGGGTAGTGAAGCTTTCTTT. This encodes CASSLTGGSEAFF. V is TRBV7-3 and J is TRBJ1-1, with a tentative D call TRBD1 (5 bases). The V gene lost 0 bases and the J gene lost 7 bases, with 9 bases spanning the gap. CDR3 length equals 13 residues. CDR1 and CDR2 from the germline V gene are SGHTA and FQGTGA. Full variable domain (outside the CDR3, taken from reference TRBV7-3 and TRBJ1-1): GAGVSQTPSNKVTEKGKYVELRCDPISGHTALYWYRQSLGQGPEFLIYFQGTGAADDSGLPNDRFFAVRPEGSVSTLKIQRTERGDSAVYLCASSLTGGSEAFFGQGTRLTVV.

The V call is TRBV4-1, the J call TRBJ2-1; 8 nucleotides align to TRBD2. The CDR3 length is 14 residues. Germline-derived CDR1 and CDR2 are MGHRA and YSYEKL. The trim removed 0 bases at V and 7 bases at J, leaving 2 bases unmatched. The CDR3 DNA reads as TGCGCCAGCAGCCAAGAAACTAGCGGTAATGAGCAGTTCTTC. Amino acid sequence: CASSQETSGNEQFF.

This clonotype was seen ten or more times. The chain uses TRBV27 and TRBJ2-7; D gene ambiguous. Trimming removed 6 bases at V and 2 bases at J, with 11 bases between. Germline-derived CDR1 and CDR2 are MNHEY and SMNVEV (reference sequence). The CDR3 runs 13 residues. CDR3 sequence (DNA): TGTGCCAGCAGCTCGGCTGCAGCCTACGAGCAGTACTTC. Translating it yields CASSSAAAYEQYF.

This clonotype was detected many times. The chain links TRBV19 to TRBJ2-3; perhaps TRBD2 as D (5 bases). Germline V gene lookup returns CDR1 LNHDA and CDR2 SQIVND (reference sequence). There are 16 residues in the CDR3. The V and J ends lost 8 bases and 6 bases respectively, with 24 bases between them. The chain's CDR3 is CASSAKRLSASDTQYF. The CDR3 DNA reads as TGTGCCAGTTCAGCAAAGCGGCTCTCGGCTTCGGATACGCAGTATTTT.

This clonotype was seen at least ten times. The chain recombines TRBV20-1 with TRBJ2-5; D is perhaps TRBD2 (6 bases). V lost 6 bases and J lost 3, with 17 bases in between. This CDR3 region has 14 residues. Per the germline V gene, CDR1 is DFQATT and CDR2 is SNEGSKA (reference sequence). CDR3 region: CSADFGEVKETQYF. CDR3 bases: TGCAGTGCCGATTTCGGGGAGGTGAAAGAGACCCAGTACTTC.

This clonotype was seen ten or more times. This chain joins TRBV12-3 or TRBV12-4 and TRBJ1-4, with TRBD1 matching 7 bases. The CDR3 is made up of 13 amino acids. The J segment lost 8 bases and the V segment lost 5 bases, leaving 5 bases of the junction unmatched. This CDR3 reads CASSKGAGEKLFF. The CDR3 region has the DNA TGTGCCAGCAGTAAGGGGGCGGGAGAAAAACTGTTTTTT.

Many counts were recorded for this clonotype. V and J are TRBV5-1 and TRBJ2-5; possible D gene TRBD2, 5 bases. The CDR3 is made up of 13 amino acids. V dropped 4 bases and J dropped 1 base, with 8 bases sitting between them. CDR1 and CDR2 (germline): SGHRS, YFSETQ. The CDR3 DNA reads as TGCGCCAGCAGCCTCACTAGCCAAGAGACCCAGTACTTC. As protein: CASSLTSQETQYF.

Only a few counts were recorded for this clonotype. J is TRBJ2-3 and V is TRBV7-8; no clear D. V lost 5 bases and J 2 bases, leaving 8 bases between the germline ends. In germline, CDR1 is SGHVS, CDR2 FQNEAQ. The CDR3 spans 13 residues. CDR3 amino acids: CASSTLNTDTQYF. CDR3 DNA: TGTGCCAGCAGCACCCTCAACACAGATACGCAGTATTTT.

This clonotype was recorded at least ten times. This chain joins TRBV2 and TRBJ2-7; D remains unclear. Germline-derived CDR1 and CDR2 are SNHLY and FYNNEI. The CDR3 loop spans 14 amino acids. Trimming shortened V by 6 bases and J by 2 bases, and 14 bases separated the two germline ends. The CDR3 sequence: CASRRFEATYEQYF. The CDR3 nucleotides read TGTGCCAGCAGAAGGTTTGAGGCAACCTACGAGCAGTACTTC.

In its sample, this clonotype was seen many times. The chain links TRBV5-1 to TRBJ1-1; no clear D gene. From germline, CDR1 is SGHRS and CDR2 YFSETQ. This CDR3 contains 14 residues. V was clipped by 3 bases and J by 1 base, with 10 bases between them. The CDR3 coding sequence is TGCGCCAGCAGCTCGGATCGAGGGAACACTGAAGCTTTCTTT. Its protein product is CASSSDRGNTEAFF.

This clonotype was detected many times. A junction end diverges from the germline sequence, so it may reflect a read error. The chain joins TRBV29-1 to TRBJ1-2; 7 bases agree with TRBD1. Germline V gene lookup returns CDR1 SQVTM and CDR2 ANQGSEA. CDR3 length equals 11 residues. In DNA, the CDR3 is TGCAGCGTTGGGGACAGCTATCGCTACACCTTC. Encoded protein: CSVGDSYRYTF.

This clonotype has a count of ten or more. The chain joins TRBV20-1 to TRBJ1-5; the D gene is possibly TRBD1 (5 bases). V lost 3 bases to trimming and J lost 4 bases, with 10 bases between them. This CDR3 is built from 13 residues. Germline CDR1 DFQATT, CDR2 SNEGSKA (reference sequence). CDR3 region: CSARWGVNQPQHF. CDR3 in DNA: TGCAGTGCTAGGTGGGGGGTTAATCAGCCCCAGCATTTT.

This clonotype was seen ten or more times. V is TRBV4-3 and J is TRBJ1-1; D gene ambiguous. The germline gives CDR1 LGHNA, CDR2 YSLEER. This CDR3 has 14 amino acids. With 1 base removed from V and 4 bases from J, the gap between germline ends came to 10 bases. This chain's CDR3 is CASSQVQVATEAFF. In DNA form, the CDR3 reads TGCGCCAGCAGCCAAGTTCAGGTGGCCACTGAAGCTTTCTTT.

This clonotype was observed at least ten times. V and J are TRBV29-1 and TRBJ1-1, with TRBD1 as a possible D gene (5 bases). The CDR3 is 12 amino acids. Germline lookup yields CDR1 SQVTM and CDR2 ANQGSEA. V was cut by 6 bases and J by 7 bases, with 15 bases left in between. CDR3 protein: CSVLLGEFEAFF. As DNA, the CDR3 is TGCAGCGTCCTACTAGGGGAATTTGAAGCTTTCTTT.

In its sample, this clonotype was seen many times. For the CDR3, the DNA is TGCAGCGTTTCTAGCGGAAATGAGCAGTTCTTC. Amino acid sequence: CSVSSGNEQFF. The chain is built from TRBV29-1 and TRBJ2-1, with 7 nucleotides matching TRBD2. The J segment lost 7 bases and the V segment lost 5 bases, leaving 2 bases of the junction unmatched. The CDR3 runs to 11 residues. Germline values: CDR1 SQVTM, CDR2 ANQGSEA.

The chain combines TRBV7-2 with TRBJ2-7, with D perhaps matching TRBD2 (5 bases). The CDR3 has 15 amino acids. V lost 4 bases, J lost 6 bases, and 19 bases lay in between. Germline assignment: CDR1 SGHTA and CDR2 FQGNSA. The CDR3 is CASSSLPGSRSEQYF. Written as DNA, the CDR3 is TGTGCCAGCAGCTCGCTTCCGGGATCCCGGAGCGAGCAGTACTTC. The variable domain in full, completed from reference TRBV7-2 and TRBJ2-7, reads GAGVSQSPSNKVTEKGKDVELRCDPISGHTALYWYRQSLGQGLEFLIYFQGNSAPDKSGLPSDRFSAERTGGSVSTLTIQRTQQEDSAVYLCASSSLPGSRSEQYFGPGTRLTVT.

A word on this clonotype: A much larger clone sits a single nucleotide away, making a read error possible. The CDR3 sequence: CVSSFSGFSYNEQFF. CDR3 nucleotide sequence: TGTGTCAGCAGTTTCAGCGGATTCTCCTACAATGAGCAGTTCTTC. V usage is TRBV7-2 and J usage is TRBJ2-1, with D perhaps matching TRBD2 (5 bases). The CDR3 contains 15 residues. Germline V gene data show CDR1 as SGHTA and CDR2 as FQGNSA.

The chain links TRBV9 to TRBJ2-1; no reliable D call. Germline CDR1 reads SGDLS; CDR2 reads YYNGEE. The CDR3 sequence is 16 residues long. The V end lost 4 bases, the J end lost 8 bases, and 22 bases lay between the germline ends. CDR3 coding DNA: TGTGCCAGCAGCCCCCGTGCCGGTCCCAAGATGGATGAGCAGTTCTTC. It yields the protein CASSPRAGPKMDEQFF.